The next 26 T cell receptor beta chains were all read from a single sample in a study of blood T cell repertoires in COVID-19. The table came from immunoSEQ multiplex PCR; TCRdb's copy has only in-frame clones and leaves some out. The table lists about 250,000 clones, more than 75% of them singletons. The sample consisted of PBMCs or T cells enriched from blood (not recorded which). These receptor sequences come from a man aged 18 to 30 who had recovered from COVID-19.

The V call is TRBV27, the J call TRBJ1-6, with D uncertain. CDR3 length: 13 residues. In germline, CDR1 is MNHEY, CDR2 SMNVEV (reference sequence). Trimming left V 5 bases short and J 7 bases short, with 9 bases between. The CDR3 spells CASSEVVNSPLHF. The CDR3 coding sequence is TGTGCCAGCAGTGAGGTGGTGAATTCACCCCTCCACTTT.

This clone has a single count. The chain couples TRBV28 to TRBJ2-1, with D perhaps matching TRBD1 (6 bases). Deletions cut 10 bases from V and 2 bases from J, with 9 bases between. Per germline, CDR1 MDHEN and CDR2 SYDVKM. The CDR3 is 12 residues long. The CDR3 sequence: CATAGAYNEQFF. For the CDR3, the DNA is TGTGCCACTGCAGGGGCCTACAATGAGCAGTTCTTC.

V is TRBV7-6 and J is TRBJ2-7; 10 bases line up with TRBD1. The CDR3 is 14 amino acids. After removal of 1 base from V and 7 bases from J, the junction contained 4 bases not matched to a gene. Germline CDR1 is SGHVS and CDR2 is FNYEAQ. The CDR3 nucleotides are TGTGCCAGCAGCTTAGGACAGGGGGCGGGAGAGCAGTACTTC. Protein sequence: CASSLGQGAGEQYF.

The chain employs TRBV5-4 and TRBJ1-6; D remains ambiguous. In germline, CDR1 is SGHNT, CDR2 YYREEE (reference sequence). The CDR3 runs to 15 residues. Trimming removed 1 base from V and 4 bases from J, with 9 bases in between. DNA of the CDR3: TGTGCCAGCAGCTTGACGGGAGATTATAATTCACCCCTCCACTTT. This gives the protein CASSLTGDYNSPLHF. The full variable domain, rest sourced from reference TRBV5-4 and TRBJ1-6, is ETGVTQSPTHLIKTRGQQVTLRCSSQSGHNTVSWYQQALGQGPQFIFQYYREEENGRGNFPPRFSGLQFPNYSSELNVNALELDDSALYLCASSLTGDYNSPLHFGNGTRLTVT.

Points on this clone: This same CDR3 is encoded by further DNA sequences in the sample. The V and J genes are TRBV30 and TRBJ1-1, with a possible D match to TRBD1 (6 bases). The germline V gene has CDR1 GTSNPN and CDR2 SVGIG (reference sequence). CDR3 length: 13 residues. The germline V and J ends were trimmed by 0 bases and 2 bases, with 7 bases remaining between them. CDR3 coding DNA: TGTGCCTGGAGTGTACAGGGCAACACTGAAGCTTTCTTT. This encodes CAWSVQGNTEAFF. Complete variable domain (other parts from reference TRBV30 and TRBJ1-1): SQTIHQWPATLVQPVGSPLSLECTVEGTSNPNLYWYRQAAGRGLQLLFYSVGIGQISSEVPQNLSASRPQDRQFILSSKKLLLSDSGFYLCAWSVQGNTEAFFGQGTRLTVV.

This chain links TRBV7-9 with TRBJ1-1, with TRBD1 matching 10 bases. V trimming: 1 base; J trimming: 4 bases; junction bases outside the gene matches: 3. The CDR3 has 15 residues. CDR1 and CDR2 (germline): SEHNR, FQNEAQ (reference sequence). This chain's CDR3 is CASSLGTGGITEAFF. For the CDR3, the DNA is TGTGCCAGCAGCTTAGGGACAGGGGGGATCACTGAAGCTTTCTTT.

V usage is TRBV7-8 and J usage is TRBJ2-1; 8 bases align to TRBD1. Trimming at V came to 5 bases and at J to 4 bases, leaving 22 bases not matched to a gene. The CDR3 is 20 amino acids. Germline CDR1 SGHVS, CDR2 FQNEAQ. CDR3 in DNA: TGTGCCAGCAGCCAAACCTCAATTCGGACAGGGTTGATCTTGTACAATGAGCAGTTCTTC. Translated: CASSQTSIRTGLILYNEQFF.

This clone came up a few times. Additional DNA sequences in this sample encode the identical CDR3. The rearrangement links TRBV5-1 to TRBJ1-2; 7 bases map to TRBD1. This CDR3 has 15 amino acids. The V and J ends lost 4 bases and 2 bases, in that order; junction bases with no gene match: 8. Germline V gives CDR1 SGHRS, CDR2 YFSETQ. CDR3 in amino acids: CASSPGTETNYGYTF. In nucleotides, the CDR3 is TGCGCCAGCAGCCCTGGGACAGAGACAAACTATGGCTACACCTTC.

The chain couples TRBV4-1 to TRBJ2-7, with D possibly matching TRBD1 (5 bases). V was shortened by 1 base and J by 3 bases, with 19 bases between the two germline ends. Germline V lookup: CDR1 MGHRA, CDR2 YSYEKL. The CDR3 length is 17 residues. CDR3 sequence (DNA): TGCGCCAGCAGCCAAGTCTCATCGGTGGCAGGGAACTACGAGCAGTACTTC. Amino acids: CASSQVSSVAGNYEQYF.

Concerning this clone itself: This same CDR3 is encoded by further DNA sequences in the sample. The chain employs TRBV5-1 and TRBJ1-2, with TRBD1 identical over 8 bases. The CDR3 covers 13 residues. Per the germline V gene, CDR1 is SGHRS and CDR2 is YFSETQ. The trim removed 2 bases at V and 7 bases at J, leaving 4 bases unmatched. The CDR3 region has the DNA TGCGCCAGCAGCTTAGGACAGGGCGGTGGCTACACCTTC. Amino acids: CASSLGQGGGYTF.

This chain links TRBV7-6 with TRBJ2-1; 9 nucleotides match TRBD2. CDR1 is SGHVS and CDR2 is FNYEAQ in the germline V gene. The CDR3 sequence is 17 residues long. Germline trimming cut 1 base from V and 1 base from J; bases unmatched to any gene: 5. The CDR3 is CASSLVHLAGSYNEQFF. The CDR3 nucleotides read TGTGCCAGCAGCTTAGTCCATCTAGCGGGGTCCTACAATGAGCAGTTCTTC. Filled out from reference TRBV7-6 and TRBJ2-1, the complete variable domain reads GAGVSQSPRYKVTKRGQDVALRCDPISGHVSLYWYRQALGQGPEFLTYFNYEAQQDKSGLPNDRFSAERPEGSISTLTIQRTEQRDSAMYRCASSLVHLAGSYNEQFFGPGTRLTVL.

V is TRBV30 and J is TRBJ2-7; the match to TRBD2 covers 13 bases. The CDR3 is 14 residues long. Germline loops: CDR1 GTSNPN, CDR2 SVGIG (reference sequence). V dropped 7 bases and J dropped 4; count of bases not matched to a gene: 7. The DNA of the CDR3 is TGTGCCTTCAAACCGGGACTAGCGGGGTACGAGCAGTACTTC. Its protein product is CAFKPGLAGYEQYF.

The chain employs TRBV5-1 and TRBJ2-1, with D tentatively TRBD2 (6 bases). Trimming left V 0 bases short and J 8 bases short, with 15 bases between. Germline V gene lookup returns CDR1 SGHRS and CDR2 YFSETQ. CDR3 length: 15 amino acids. The CDR3 nucleotides read TGCGCCAGCAGCTTGGGCGGGACCGGTGGCTATGAGCAGTTCTTC. This sequence encodes CASSLGGTGGYEQFF.

This clone was observed a single time. The rearrangement links TRBV5-1 to TRBJ2-1; TRBD1 agrees at 11 bases. Germline V gene data show CDR1 as SGHRS and CDR2 as YFSETQ. Germline trimming cut 2 bases from V and 6 bases from J; bases unmatched to any gene: 4. The CDR3 loop spans 15 amino acids. This CDR3 reads CASSLPGQGGNEQFF. CDR3 in DNA: TGCGCCAGCAGCTTACCGGGACAGGGGGGCAATGAGCAGTTCTTC.

This clone was found once. The chain combines TRBV28 with TRBJ1-1, with no clear D. This CDR3 is 13 amino acids long. From germline, CDR1 is MDHEN and CDR2 SYDVKM. The V gene lost 7 bases and the J gene lost 2 bases, with 11 bases spanning the gap. CDR3 nucleotide sequence: TGTGCCAGCAACTCCGGCGGAAACACTGAAGCTTTCTTT. Amino acid sequence: CASNSGGNTEAFF.

This chain uses TRBV9 with TRBJ2-3, with D perhaps TRBD2 (5 bases). The germline V gene encodes CDR1 SGDLS and CDR2 YYNGEE. CDR3 length equals 14 residues. V dropped 2 bases and J dropped 10 bases, with 17 bases sitting between them. The CDR3 spells CASSVGLDLGAQYF. Here the CDR3 DNA reads TGTGCCAGCAGCGTTGGACTGGATTTGGGTGCGCAGTATTTT.

This chain uses TRBV2 with TRBJ2-3; 7 bases fit TRBD1. V lost 2 bases and J lost 1; bases outside the gene matches: 3. The CDR3 spans 15 residues. Looked up from germline, CDR1 is SNHLY and CDR2 is FYNNEI. CDR3 nucleotides: TGTGCCAGCAGTGAATTGGGACAGCGCACAGATACGCAGTATTTT. Its protein product is CASSELGQRTDTQYF.

The chain employs TRBV5-1 and TRBJ2-3, with D possibly being TRBD1 (6 bases). V lost 5 bases and J lost 0, with 13 bases in between. CDR1 and CDR2 (germline): SGHRS, YFSETQ. The CDR3 covers 15 residues. Here the CDR3 DNA reads TGCGCCAGCAGGGGGGACATGACTAGCACAGATACGCAGTATTTT. Protein product: CASRGDMTSTDTQYF. Full variable domain (missing parts from reference TRBV5-1 and TRBJ2-3): KAGVTQTPRYLIKTRGQQVTLSCSPISGHRSVSWYQQTPGQGLQFLFEYFSETQRNKGNFPGRFSGRQFSNSRSEMNVSTLELGDSALYLCASRGDMTSTDTQYFGPGTRLTVL.

The J gene is TRBJ2-3, the V gene TRBV5-4; 9 bases are shared with TRBD2. The V and J ends lost 1 base and 0 bases, in that order; junction bases with no gene match: 12. Germline V gene lookup returns CDR1 SGHNT and CDR2 YYREEE (reference sequence). This CDR3 spans 19 amino acids. This CDR3 reads CASSLKRGASGISTDTQYF. DNA for the CDR3: TGTGCCAGCAGCTTGAAGCGCGGGGCTAGCGGGATCAGCACAGATACGCAGTATTTT.

The genes are TRBV27 and TRBJ1-2; TRBD1 aligns across 8 bases. CDR1 and CDR2 (germline): MNHEY, SMNVEV (reference sequence). There are 12 residues in the CDR3. J gave up 7 bases and V 4 bases, and 2 bases lay outside the gene matches. CDR3 in DNA: TGTGCCAGCAGTTCGACAGGGGTTGGCTACACCTTC. Its translation is CASSSTGVGYTF.

The chain links TRBV12-3 or TRBV12-4 to TRBJ1-5; 8 bases match TRBD1. The CDR3 length is 13 residues. V trimming: 9 bases; J trimming: 1 base; junction bases outside the gene matches: 2. CDR3 DNA: TGTGCCAGTCGACAGGGGAGCAATCAGCCCCAGCATTTT. Its protein is CASRQGSNQPQHF.

The rearrangement joins TRBV6-5 to TRBJ1-1; the match to TRBD1 covers 7 bases. V shed 7 bases and J 1 base; nucleotides not matched to a gene: 6. The CDR3 length is 14 residues. CDR1 and CDR2 from the germline V gene are MNHEY and SVGAGI. CDR3 sequence: CASIFRGRNTEAFF. The CDR3 region has the DNA TGTGCCAGCATTTTCAGGGGGAGGAACACTGAAGCTTTCTTT.

The chain employs TRBV27 and TRBJ1-5, with 8 positions matching TRBD1. With V trimmed by 4 bases and J by 8 bases, 7 bases remained unmatched. CDR3 size: 14 residues. Per the germline V gene, CDR1 is MNHEY and CDR2 is SMNVEV (reference sequence). CDR3 region: CASSSTGGREPQHF. CDR3 nucleotides: TGTGCCAGCAGTTCAACAGGGGGTCGGGAGCCCCAGCATTTT.

The chain couples TRBV6-1 to TRBJ1-2; 8 bases match TRBD1. This CDR3 spans 14 amino acids. Trimming took 2 bases from V and 5 from J; bases not matched to a gene: 4. CDR1 and CDR2 (germline): MNHNS, SASEGT. CDR3 loop: CASSEFRTGYGYTF. DNA for the CDR3: TGTGCCAGCAGTGAATTCAGGACAGGGTATGGCTACACCTTC.

The chain carries TRBV15 and TRBJ1-1, with D tentatively TRBD1 (6 bases). This CDR3 region has 16 residues. V shed 3 bases and J shed 1 base, with 15 bases lying between them. Germline CDR1 reads LNHNV; CDR2 reads YYDKDF (reference sequence). In DNA form, the CDR3 reads TGTGCCACCAGCAGGGGGCGGGCAGGGGCGAACACTGAAGCTTTCTTT. Translating gives CATSRGRAGANTEAFF. Complete variable domain (other parts from reference TRBV15 and TRBJ1-1): DAMVIQNPRYQVTQFGKPVTLSCSQTLNHNVMYWYQQKSSQAPKLLFHYYDKDFNNEADTPDNFQSRRPNTSFCFLDIRSPGLGDTAMYLCATSRGRAGANTEAFFGQGTRLTVV.

J is TRBJ2-5 and V is TRBV19, with 8 bases identical to TRBD1. The length of the CDR3 is 15 residues. Unmatched junction bases numbered 9, after V lost 4 bases and J lost 5 bases. Germline assignment: CDR1 LNHDA and CDR2 SQIVND (reference sequence). CDR3 residues: CASSTPGTGRETQYF. The CDR3 DNA reads TGTGCCAGTAGTACCCCGGGGACAGGTCGGGAGACCCAGTACTTC.